This TCR beta chain was sequenced during a study of T cell responses to AZD1222 COVID-19 vaccine. The study pooled second doses at about 4 or about 12 weeks. The table came from immunoSEQ multiplex PCR; TCRdb's copy has only in-frame clones and leaves some out. The repertoire holds tens of thousands of clones, with about four fifths as singletons. The study's findings and limits: Nearly half of spike-specific TCRs reportedly go after variant regions that carry no mutations.

Germline loops: CDR1 LGHDT, CDR2 YNNKEL (reference sequence). The CDR3 runs to 15 residues. Trimming removed 4 bases at V and 6 bases at J, with 15 bases between. With regard to this clone: Its antigen is not known.

The chain is built from TRBV3-1 (or the pseudogene TRBV3-2) and TRBJ2-2; no reliable D call. The receptor was isolated from an adult who received the AZD1222 COVID-19 vaccine. Sequencing used peripheral blood, obtained 28 days after the second AZD1222 dose. CDR3 amino acids: CASSLIWQGPGELFF. CDR3 nucleotides: TGTGCCAGCAGCCTCATATGGCAAGGGCCCGGGGAGCTGTTTTTT.